Reported below is one T cell receptor (beta chain). These data originate in a study of blood T cell repertoires in COVID-19. TCRdb's table, derived via immunoSEQ multiplex PCR, lists solely in-frame clones and lacks some. The sample records approximately 170,000 clones, under 85% being singletons. The V and J ends lost 5 bases and 5 bases, in that order; junction bases with no gene match: 11. The CDR3 length is 15 residues. The chain is built from TRBV23-1 and TRBJ1-1; 7 bases map to TRBD1. Being an ORF, TRBV23-1 has a function that is uncertain. Source material: PBMCs or T cells enriched from blood (not recorded which). The clonotype was recovered from a man aged 45-65 years who had recovered from COVID-19. The CDR3 region is CASSKDRNVRTEAFF. The CDR3 region has the DNA TGCGCCAGCAGTAAGGACAGGAATGTAAGAACTGAAGCTTTCTTT.